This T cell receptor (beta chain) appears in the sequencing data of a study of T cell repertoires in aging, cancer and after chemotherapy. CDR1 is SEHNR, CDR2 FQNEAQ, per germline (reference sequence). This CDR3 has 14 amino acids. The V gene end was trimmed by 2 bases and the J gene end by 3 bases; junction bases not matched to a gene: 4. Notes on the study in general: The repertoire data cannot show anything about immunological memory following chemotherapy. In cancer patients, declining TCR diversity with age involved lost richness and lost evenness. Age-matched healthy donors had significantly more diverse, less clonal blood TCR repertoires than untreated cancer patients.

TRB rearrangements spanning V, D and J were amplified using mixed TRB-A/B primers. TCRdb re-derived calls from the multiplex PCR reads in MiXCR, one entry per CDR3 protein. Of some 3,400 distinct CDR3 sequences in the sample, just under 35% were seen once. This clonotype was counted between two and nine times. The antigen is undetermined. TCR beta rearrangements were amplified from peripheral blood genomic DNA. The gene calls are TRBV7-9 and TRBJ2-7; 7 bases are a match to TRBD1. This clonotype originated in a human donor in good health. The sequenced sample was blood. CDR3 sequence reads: CASSLTGQDYEQYF. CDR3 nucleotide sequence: TGTGCCAGCAGCTTAACCGGACAGGACTACGAGCAGTACTTC. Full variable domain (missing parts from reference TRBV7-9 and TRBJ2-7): DTGVSQNPRHKITKRGQNVTFRCDPISEHNRLYWYRQTLGQGPEFLTYFQNEAQLEKSRLLSDRFSAERPKGSFSTLEIQRTEQGDSAMYLCASSLTGQDYEQYFGPGTRLTVT.